These 6 T cell receptor beta chains were sequenced from one sample in a study of radiotherapy plus CTLA-4 blockade in lung cancer. Sequenced by immunoSEQ multiplex PCR; TCRdb stores in-frame clones only, minus some. Seen here are 70,000 to 90,000 clones, roughly 75% observed once, and the top ten hold 7.1%. The sequences come from peripheral blood, collected from a patient treated with radiotherapy plus ipilimumab. These receptors came from a human donor with non-small cell lung cancer who had a complete response to radiotherapy plus ipilimumab.

The chain combines TRBV7-9 with TRBJ1-1; 8 nucleotides match TRBD1. V was pared by 3 bases and J by 5 bases, with 5 bases of the junction left unmatched. The CDR3 consists of 14 residues. Germline CDR1 reads SEHNR; CDR2 reads FQNEAQ (reference sequence). This chain's CDR3 is CASSLSTGATEAFF. The CDR3 DNA follows: TGTGCCAGCAGCTTGTCGACAGGGGCGACTGAAGCTTTCTTT.

This chain uses TRBV10-3 with TRBJ1-1; 7 bases align to TRBD1. V gave up 3 bases and J gave up 0 bases; unmatched junction bases: 4. The germline CDR1 and CDR2 sequences are ENHRY and SYGVKD. CDR3 length equals 15 residues. The CDR3 DNA sequence: TGTGCCATCAGTGACCCGGGACAGCTGAACACTGAAGCTTTCTTT. Its translation: CAISDPGQLNTEAFF.

The V call is TRBV30, the J call TRBJ1-5; 7 bases line up with TRBD1. The J segment lost 3 bases and the V segment lost 2 bases, leaving 4 bases of the junction unmatched. The CDR3 is 14 amino acids. Germline CDR1 GTSNPN, CDR2 SVGIG (reference sequence). This chain's CDR3 is CAWSPGQYNQPQHF. In DNA form, the CDR3 reads TGTGCCTGGAGTCCGGGACAGTACAATCAGCCCCAGCATTTT.

Written as DNA, the CDR3 is TGCAGCGTTGACGGGGGGATTGGCACTGAAGCTTTCTTT. It encodes CSVDGGIGTEAFF. This chain links TRBV29-1 with TRBJ1-1, with D maybe TRBD1 (5 bases). The ends were cut back, 3 bases at V and 4 bases at J, with 12 bases in the middle. Per germline, CDR1 SQVTM and CDR2 ANQGSEA. The CDR3 consists of 13 residues.

A remark on this clone: Other nucleotide sequences in the sample specify the same CDR3. The chain uses TRBV7-6 and TRBJ2-5; tentative D call: TRBD1 (6 bases). The CDR3 loop spans 12 amino acids. Germline V gene sequence: CDR1 SGHVS, CDR2 FNYEAQ. V shed 2 bases and J shed 5 bases, with 6 bases lying between them. CDR3 residues: CASSLRGETQYF. In nucleotides, the CDR3 is TGTGCCAGCAGCTTAAGGGGGGAGACCCAGTACTTC.

The CDR3 DNA follows: TGCGCCAGCAGCTTCAGCGGGAGGGGGGCCAACGTCCTGACTTTC. It translates to CASSFSGRGANVLTF. The chain employs TRBV5-1 and TRBJ2-6; TRBD2 aligns across 9 bases. Trimming at V came to 2 bases and at J to 4 bases, leaving 1 base not matched to a gene. The CDR3 runs 15 residues. From germline, CDR1 is SGHRS and CDR2 YFSETQ.